The 7 T cell receptor beta chains below all came from one sample that was sequenced in a study of T cell clones after liver transplantation. Generated by immunoSEQ multiplex PCR, the TCRdb table keeps only in-frame clones and is missing some. This sample has roughly 55,000 clones; 65% to 85% occur once, and the top ten carry roughly 8.1%. The sample here was CD4+ T cells from blood, taken before liver transplant. The receptors come from a human donor who received a liver transplant.

The chain combines TRBV7-2 with TRBJ2-7, with 8 bases identical to TRBD2. This CDR3 is 15 amino acids long. V gave up 4 bases and J gave up 2 bases; unmatched junction bases: 7. Germline V gene data show CDR1 as SGHTA and CDR2 as FQGNSA. DNA for the CDR3: TGTGCCAGCAGCTCGACCGGGCGGGAGGCCTACGAGCAGTACTTC. Protein sequence: CASSSTGREAYEQYF.

This clone was observed a few times. The chain joins TRBV29-1 to TRBJ1-1; 10 positions match TRBD1. Germline CDR1 is SQVTM and CDR2 is ANQGSEA. The CDR3 runs 15 residues. Trimming at V came to 4 bases and at J to 1 base, leaving 6 bases not matched to a gene. Here the CDR3 DNA reads TGCAGCGTTGCCCCGACAGGGGGCACGAACACTGAAGCTTTCTTT. Amino acids: CSVAPTGGTNTEAFF.

The genes are TRBV27 and TRBJ1-1; 8 bases map to TRBD1. The CDR3 length is 17 residues. V was pared by 8 bases and J by 3 bases, with 17 bases of the junction left unmatched. The V gene's germline CDR1 is MNHEY and CDR2 SMNVEV (reference sequence). The CDR3 sequence is CASSSGQGAPWDTEAFF. The CDR3, as DNA: TGTGCCAGCTCCTCGGGGCAGGGGGCCCCATGGGACACTGAAGCTTTCTTT.

This sequence joins TRBV7-2 and TRBJ2-2; 12 nucleotides agree with TRBD2. The CDR3 spans 19 residues. Germline trimming cut 0 bases from V and 5 bases from J; bases unmatched to any gene: 10. Germline CDR1 reads SGHTA; CDR2 reads FQGNSA. CDR3 amino acids: CASSLAPTSGSGFTGELFF. The CDR3 DNA follows: TGTGCCAGCAGCTTAGCGCCGACTAGCGGGAGTGGTTTTACCGGGGAGCTGTTTTTT.

This chain joins TRBV7-2 and TRBJ1-5, with 10 bases matching TRBD1. CDR3 length: 15 amino acids. The junction had 4 bases not matched to a gene; V was cut back by 4 bases and J by 4 bases. CDR1 and CDR2 from the germline V gene are SGHTA and FQGNSA. The CDR3 reads CASSSLGQGNQPQHF. The CDR3 DNA follows: TGTGCCAGCAGCTCTTTGGGACAGGGGAATCAGCCCCAGCATTTT.

The sample holds one count of this clone. The same CDR3 arises from other DNA sequences in this sample as well. This chain connects TRBV6-6 to TRBJ2-3; D is unclear. V was pared by 5 bases and J by 1 base, with 10 bases between. CDR1 MNHNY and CDR2 SVGAGI come from the germline V gene (reference sequence). This CDR3 is built from 14 residues. CDR3 loop: CASSDRGGTDTQYF. The CDR3 nucleotides are TGTGCCAGCAGTGACCGTGGAGGCACAGATACGCAGTATTTT.

This chain joins TRBV12-5 and TRBJ2-1; 9 bases align to TRBD2. The length of the CDR3 is 18 residues. Losses at the gene ends were 0 bases for V and 4 bases for J; bases not matched to a gene: 10. CDR1 LGHNT and CDR2 FRNRAP come from the germline V gene. CDR3 DNA sequence: TGTGCTAGTGGTTTGGTGAGAGCAAGCGGGGGGCTTTACAATGAGCAGTTCTTC. Amino acid sequence: CASGLVRASGGLYNEQFF.